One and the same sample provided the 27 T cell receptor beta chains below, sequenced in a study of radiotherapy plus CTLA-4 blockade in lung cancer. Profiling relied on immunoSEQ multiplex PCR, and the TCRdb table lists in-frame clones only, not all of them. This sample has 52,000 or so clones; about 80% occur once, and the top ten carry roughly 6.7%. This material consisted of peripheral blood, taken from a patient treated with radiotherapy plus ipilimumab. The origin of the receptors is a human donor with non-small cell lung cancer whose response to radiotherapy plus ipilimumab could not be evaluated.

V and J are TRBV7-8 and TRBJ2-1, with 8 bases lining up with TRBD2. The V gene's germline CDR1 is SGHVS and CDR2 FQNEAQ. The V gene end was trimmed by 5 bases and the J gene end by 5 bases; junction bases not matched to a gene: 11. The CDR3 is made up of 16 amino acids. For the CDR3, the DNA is TGTGCCAGCAGCCAAAATCCTAGACTAGCGCACAATGAGCAGTTCTTC. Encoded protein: CASSQNPRLAHNEQFF.

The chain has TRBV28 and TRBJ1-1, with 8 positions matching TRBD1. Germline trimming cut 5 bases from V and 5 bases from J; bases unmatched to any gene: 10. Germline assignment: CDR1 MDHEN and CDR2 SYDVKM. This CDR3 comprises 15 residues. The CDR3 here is CASSPQGARGTEAFF. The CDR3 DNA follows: TGTGCCAGCAGTCCTCAGGGGGCGCGTGGTACTGAAGCTTTCTTT.

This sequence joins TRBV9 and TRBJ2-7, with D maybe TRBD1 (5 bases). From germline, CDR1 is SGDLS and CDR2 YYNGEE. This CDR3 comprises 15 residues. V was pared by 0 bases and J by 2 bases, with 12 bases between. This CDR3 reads CASSVGLGLAYEQYF. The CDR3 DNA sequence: TGTGCCAGCAGCGTAGGGCTGGGGCTAGCCTACGAGCAGTACTTC.

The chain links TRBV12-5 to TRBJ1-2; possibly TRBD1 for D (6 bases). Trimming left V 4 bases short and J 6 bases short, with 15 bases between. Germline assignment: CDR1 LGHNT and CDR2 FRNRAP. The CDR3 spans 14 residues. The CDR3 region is CASGSGTHIDGYTF. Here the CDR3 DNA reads TGTGCTAGTGGTTCGGGGACACATATTGATGGCTACACCTTC.

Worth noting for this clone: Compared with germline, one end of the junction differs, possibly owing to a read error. The CDR3 DNA is TGCGCCAGCAGCTTTAGCGGGAGGGCCATTCTCTGGGATTTT. Its protein product is CASSFSGRAILWDF. The chain is built from TRBV5-1 and TRBJ2-3; 11 bases agree with TRBD2. This CDR3 has 14 amino acids. Germline CDR1 reads SGHRS; CDR2 reads YFSETQ.

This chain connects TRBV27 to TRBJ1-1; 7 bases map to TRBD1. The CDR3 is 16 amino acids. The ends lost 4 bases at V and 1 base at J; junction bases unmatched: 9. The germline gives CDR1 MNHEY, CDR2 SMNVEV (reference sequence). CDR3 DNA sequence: TGTGCCAGCAGTTCCAAAACAGGGGCGGGGAACACTGAAGCTTTCTTT. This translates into CASSSKTGAGNTEAFF.

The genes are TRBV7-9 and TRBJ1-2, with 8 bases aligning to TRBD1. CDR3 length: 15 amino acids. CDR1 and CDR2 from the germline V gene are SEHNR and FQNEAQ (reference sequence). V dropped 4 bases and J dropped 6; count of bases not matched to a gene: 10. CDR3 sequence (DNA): TGTGCCAGCAGCTCCTCGGGACAGGCCCTTAATGGCTACACCTTC. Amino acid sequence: CASSSSGQALNGYTF.

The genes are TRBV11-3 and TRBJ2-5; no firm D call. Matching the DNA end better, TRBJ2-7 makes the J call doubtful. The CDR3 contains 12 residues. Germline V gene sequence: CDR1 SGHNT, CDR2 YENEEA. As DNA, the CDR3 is TGTGCCAGCAGCCTGAACCCCTACGAGCAGTACTTC. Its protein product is CASSLNPYEQYF.

The CDR3: CSAVLLAGGTGELFF. DNA of the CDR3: TGCAGCGCCGTATTACTAGCGGGAGGCACCGGGGAGCTGTTTTTT. This chain uses TRBV29-1 with TRBJ2-2; 12 nucleotides match TRBD2. The length of the CDR3 is 15 residues. In germline, CDR1 is SQVTM, CDR2 ANQGSEA. Unmatched junction bases numbered 7, after V lost 7 bases and J lost 4 bases.

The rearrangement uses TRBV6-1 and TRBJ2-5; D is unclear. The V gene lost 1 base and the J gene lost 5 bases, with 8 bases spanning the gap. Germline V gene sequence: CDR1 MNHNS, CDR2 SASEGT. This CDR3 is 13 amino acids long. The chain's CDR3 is CASSEGAPETQYF. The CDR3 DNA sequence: TGTGCCAGCAGTGAAGGGGCCCCGGAGACCCAGTACTTC.

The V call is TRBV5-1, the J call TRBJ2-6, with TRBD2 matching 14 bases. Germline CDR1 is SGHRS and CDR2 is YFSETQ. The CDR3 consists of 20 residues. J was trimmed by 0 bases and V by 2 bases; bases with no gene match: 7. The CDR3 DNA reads TGCGCCAGCAGCTTTGGGACTAGCGGGGGCCTCCCCTCTGGGGCCAACGTCCTGACTTTC. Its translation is CASSFGTSGGLPSGANVLTF.

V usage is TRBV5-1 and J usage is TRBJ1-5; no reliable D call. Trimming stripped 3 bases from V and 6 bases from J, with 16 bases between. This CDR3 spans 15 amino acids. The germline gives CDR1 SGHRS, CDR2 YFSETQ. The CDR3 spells CASSSSGGEGQPQHF. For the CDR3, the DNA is TGCGCCAGCAGCTCATCAGGCGGGGAAGGTCAGCCCCAGCATTTT.

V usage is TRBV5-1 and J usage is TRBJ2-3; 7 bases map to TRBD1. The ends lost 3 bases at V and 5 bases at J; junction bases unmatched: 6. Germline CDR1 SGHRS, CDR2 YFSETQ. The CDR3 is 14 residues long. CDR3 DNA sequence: TGCGCCAGCAGCTCCACAGGGGTGGTAGATACGCAGTATTTT. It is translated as CASSSTGVVDTQYF.

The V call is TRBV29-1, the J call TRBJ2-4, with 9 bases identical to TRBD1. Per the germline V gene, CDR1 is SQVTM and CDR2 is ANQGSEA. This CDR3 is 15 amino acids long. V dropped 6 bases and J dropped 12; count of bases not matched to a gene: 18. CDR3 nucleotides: TGCAGCGTCCTAGGGGTTCCGGGACAGGGCGTCGGTCAGTACTTC. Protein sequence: CSVLGVPGQGVGQYF.

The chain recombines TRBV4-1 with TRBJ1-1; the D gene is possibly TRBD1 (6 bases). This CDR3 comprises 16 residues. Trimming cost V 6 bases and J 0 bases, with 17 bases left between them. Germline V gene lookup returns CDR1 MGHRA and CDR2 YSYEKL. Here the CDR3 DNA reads TGCGCCAGCAGTCGCAACAGGGATCTCATGAACACTGAAGCTTTCTTT. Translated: CASSRNRDLMNTEAFF.

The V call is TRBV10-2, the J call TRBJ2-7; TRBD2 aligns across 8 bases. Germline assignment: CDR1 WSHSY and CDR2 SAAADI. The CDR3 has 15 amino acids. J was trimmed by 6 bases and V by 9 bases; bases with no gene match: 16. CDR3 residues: CASGAGAGGPSEQYF. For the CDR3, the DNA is TGCGCCAGTGGGGCGGGGGCGGGAGGTCCCAGCGAGCAGTACTTC.

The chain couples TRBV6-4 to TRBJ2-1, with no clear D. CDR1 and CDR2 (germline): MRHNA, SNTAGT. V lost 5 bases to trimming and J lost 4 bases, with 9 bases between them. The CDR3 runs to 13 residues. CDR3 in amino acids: CASSIDLYNEQFF. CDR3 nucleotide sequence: TGTGCCAGCAGTATAGACTTATACAATGAGCAGTTCTTC.

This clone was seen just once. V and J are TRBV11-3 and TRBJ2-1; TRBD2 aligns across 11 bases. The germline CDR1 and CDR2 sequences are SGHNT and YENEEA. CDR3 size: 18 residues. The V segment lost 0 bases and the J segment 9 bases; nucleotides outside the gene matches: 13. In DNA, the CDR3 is TGTGCCAGCAGCTTAGATTGGAGTAGCGGGGGGGCAAGCCCTGAGCAGTTCTTC. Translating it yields CASSLDWSSGGASPEQFF.

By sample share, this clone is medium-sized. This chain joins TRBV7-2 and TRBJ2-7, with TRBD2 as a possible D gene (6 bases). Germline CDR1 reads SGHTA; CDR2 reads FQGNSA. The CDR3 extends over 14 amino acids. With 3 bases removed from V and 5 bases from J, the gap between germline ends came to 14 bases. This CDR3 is CASSFIGGRDEQYF. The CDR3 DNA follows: TGTGCCAGCAGCTTTATCGGGGGAAGGGACGAGCAGTACTTC.

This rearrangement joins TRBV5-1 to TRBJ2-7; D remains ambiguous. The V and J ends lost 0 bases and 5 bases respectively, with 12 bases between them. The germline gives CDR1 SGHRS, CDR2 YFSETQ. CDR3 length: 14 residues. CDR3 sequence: CASSLGGPENEQYF. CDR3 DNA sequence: TGCGCCAGCAGCTTGGGAGGCCCGGAGAACGAGCAGTACTTC.

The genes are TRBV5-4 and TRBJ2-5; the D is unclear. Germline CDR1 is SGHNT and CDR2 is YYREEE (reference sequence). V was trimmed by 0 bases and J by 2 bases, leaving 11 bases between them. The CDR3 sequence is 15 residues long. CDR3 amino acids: CASSLGLDSQETQYF. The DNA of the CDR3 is TGTGCCAGCAGCTTGGGTCTCGACTCACAAGAGACCCAGTACTTC.

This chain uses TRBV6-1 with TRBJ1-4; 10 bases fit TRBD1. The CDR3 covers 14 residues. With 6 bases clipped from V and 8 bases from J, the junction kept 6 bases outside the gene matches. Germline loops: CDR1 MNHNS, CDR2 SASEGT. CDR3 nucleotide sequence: TGTGCCAGCAGCTGGGACAGGGGAGGGGAAAAACTGTTTTTT. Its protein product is CASSWDRGGEKLFF.

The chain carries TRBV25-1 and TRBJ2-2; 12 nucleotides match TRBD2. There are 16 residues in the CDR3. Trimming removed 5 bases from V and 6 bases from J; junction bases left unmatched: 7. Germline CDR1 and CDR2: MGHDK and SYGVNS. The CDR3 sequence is CASSKTGTSGSGELFF. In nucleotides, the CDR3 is TGTGCCAGCAGTAAGACCGGGACTAGCGGGTCCGGGGAGCTGTTTTTT.

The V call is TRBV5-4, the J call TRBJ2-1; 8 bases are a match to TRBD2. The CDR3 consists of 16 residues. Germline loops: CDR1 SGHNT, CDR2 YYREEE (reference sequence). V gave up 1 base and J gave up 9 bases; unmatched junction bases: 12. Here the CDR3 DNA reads TGTGCCAGCAGCTTGCTAGCGGGCGCACTCACGCGTGAGCAGTTCTTC. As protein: CASSLLAGALTREQFF. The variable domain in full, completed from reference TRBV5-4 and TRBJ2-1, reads ETGVTQSPTHLIKTRGQQVTLRCSSQSGHNTVSWYQQALGQGPQFIFQYYREEENGRGNFPPRFSGLQFPNYSSELNVNALELDDSALYLCASSLLAGALTREQFFGPGTRLTVL.

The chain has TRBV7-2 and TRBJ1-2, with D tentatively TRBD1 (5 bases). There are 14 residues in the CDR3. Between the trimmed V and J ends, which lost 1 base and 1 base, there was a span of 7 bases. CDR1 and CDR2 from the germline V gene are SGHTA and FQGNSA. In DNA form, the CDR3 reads TGTGCCAGCAGCTTAGGCGGGGGTAACTATGGCTACACCTTC. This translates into CASSLGGGNYGYTF.

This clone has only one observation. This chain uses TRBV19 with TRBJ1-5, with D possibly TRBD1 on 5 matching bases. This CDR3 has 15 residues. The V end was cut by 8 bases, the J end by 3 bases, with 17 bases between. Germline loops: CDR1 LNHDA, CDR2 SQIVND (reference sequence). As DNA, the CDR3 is TGTGCCAGTTTAGGGGAAGGGCCCCCCAATCAGCCCCAGCATTTT. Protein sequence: CASLGEGPPNQPQHF.

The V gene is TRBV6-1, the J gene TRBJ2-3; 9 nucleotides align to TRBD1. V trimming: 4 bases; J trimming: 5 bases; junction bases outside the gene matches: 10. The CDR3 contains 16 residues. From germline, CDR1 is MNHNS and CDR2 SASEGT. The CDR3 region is CASSGRGQGGGDTQYF. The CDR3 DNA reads TGTGCCAGCAGTGGAAGGGGACAGGGAGGTGGAGATACGCAGTATTTT.